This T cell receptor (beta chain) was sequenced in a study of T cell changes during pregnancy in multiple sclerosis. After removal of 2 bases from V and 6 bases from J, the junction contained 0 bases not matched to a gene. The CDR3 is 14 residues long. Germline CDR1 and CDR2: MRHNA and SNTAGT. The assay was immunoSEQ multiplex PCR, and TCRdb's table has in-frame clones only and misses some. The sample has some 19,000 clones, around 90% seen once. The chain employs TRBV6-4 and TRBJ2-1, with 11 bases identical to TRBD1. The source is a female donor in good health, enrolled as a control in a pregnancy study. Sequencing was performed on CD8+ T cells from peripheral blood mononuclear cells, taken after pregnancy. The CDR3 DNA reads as TGTGCCAGCAGTGACGGGACAGGGGGCAATGAGCAGTTCTTC. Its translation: CASSDGTGGNEQFF.